A single sample is the source of the 16 T cell receptor beta chains below, sequenced in a study of blood T cell repertoires in COVID-19. Data came from immunoSEQ multiplex PCR; TCRdb stores just in-frame clones and leaves some out. The sample has nearly 300,000 clones; approximately 84% are singletons. Material: peripheral blood. Receptor source: a human donor with COVID-19, enrolled during active disease. The donor label of this sample is uncertain.

CDR3: CASTLTGNTEAFF. The CDR3 DNA follows: TGTGCCAGCACCTTGACAGGAAACACTGAAGCTTTCTTT. The chain carries TRBV12-3 or TRBV12-4 and TRBJ1-1, with D perhaps TRBD1 (6 bases). The CDR3 runs 13 residues. With 7 bases removed from V and 2 bases from J, the gap between germline ends came to 11 bases.

The chain is built from TRBV7-2 and TRBJ1-5; D unresolved. CDR3 length equals 13 residues. The ends were cut back, 2 bases at V and 6 bases at J, with 8 bases in the middle. Looked up from germline, CDR1 is SGHTA and CDR2 is FQGNSA. CDR3 nucleotides: TGTGCCAGCAGCTTATTTAGGAGTCAGCCCCAGCATTTT. This gives the protein CASSLFRSQPQHF.

This clone was seen only a few times. The V and J genes are TRBV30 and TRBJ1-3, with 9 bases lining up with TRBD1. The CDR3 is 12 amino acids. After removal of 1 base from V and 10 bases from J, the junction contained 2 bases not matched to a gene. In germline, CDR1 is GTSNPN, CDR2 SVGIG (reference sequence). The chain's CDR3 is CAWSADRGTIYF. DNA of the CDR3: TGTGCCTGGAGTGCGGACAGGGGAACCATATATTTT.

This chain links TRBV20-1 with TRBJ1-2, with a possible D match to TRBD1 (5 bases). This CDR3 has 15 amino acids. CDR1 and CDR2 (germline): DFQATT, SNEGSKA (reference sequence). Between the trimmed V and J ends, which lost 3 bases and 6 bases, there was a span of 20 bases. CDR3 in amino acids: CSASVGWGTRHGYTF. The CDR3 DNA sequence: TGCAGTGCTAGTGTTGGTTGGGGCACTCGGCATGGCTACACCTTC.

This clone was detected only once. The chain has TRBV6-5 and TRBJ2-7; tentative D call: TRBD1 (5 bases). Germline CDR1 MNHEY, CDR2 SVGAGI. The V end was cut by 2 bases, the J end by 0 bases, with 14 bases between. There are 16 residues in the CDR3. CDR3 in DNA: TGTGCCAGCAGTTACACGAAGGGGAAAGACTCCTACGAGCAGTACTTC. Protein product: CASSYTKGKDSYEQYF.

This clone was picked up one time. V and J are TRBV18 and TRBJ2-7; the D gene is possibly TRBD2 (5 bases). The CDR3 is made up of 15 amino acids. From germline, CDR1 is KGHSH and CDR2 LQKENI. The germline V and J ends were trimmed by 6 bases and 0 bases, with 15 bases remaining between them. As DNA, the CDR3 is TGTGCCAGCTCCCGCCCCCAAGCGGCCTCCTACGAGCAGTACTTC. Residues: CASSRPQAASYEQYF. Filled out from reference TRBV18 and TRBJ2-7, the complete variable domain reads NAGVMQNPRHLVRRRGQEARLRCSPMKGHSHVYWYRQLPEEGLKFMVYLQKENIIDESGMPKERFSAEFPKEGPSILRIQQVVRGDSAAYFCASSRPQAASYEQYFGPGTRLTVT.

The CDR3 DNA is TGTGCCAGTCTCGGAGGGTACAATGAGCAGTTCTTC. Translated: CASLGGYNEQFF. The chain joins TRBV11-2 to TRBJ2-1, with D possibly TRBD2 on 6 matching bases. The CDR3 runs to 12 residues. Looked up from germline, CDR1 is SGHAT and CDR2 is FQNNGV. The V gene lost 9 bases and the J gene lost 4 bases, with 10 bases spanning the gap. Full variable domain (missing parts from reference TRBV11-2 and TRBJ2-1): EAGVAQSPRYKIIEKRQSVAFWCNPISGHATLYWYQQILGQGPKLLIQFQNNGVVDDSQLPKDRFSAERLKGVDSTLKIQPAKLEDSAVYLCASLGGYNEQFFGPGTRLTVL.

This clone has at least ten counts. This rearrangement joins TRBV5-4 to TRBJ1-2, with D tentatively TRBD1 (6 bases). Trimming took 2 bases from V and 4 from J, leaving 9 bases between them. Per the germline V gene, CDR1 is SGHNT and CDR2 is YYREEE (reference sequence). This CDR3 is built from 13 residues. CDR3 DNA sequence: TGTGCCAGCAGCTTCAACAGGGCCTATGGCTACACCTTC. Amino acid sequence: CASSFNRAYGYTF.

The genes are TRBV28 and TRBJ1-5, with unresolved D. The length of the CDR3 is 15 residues. CDR1 is MDHEN and CDR2 is SYDVKM in the germline V gene. Trimming removed 5 bases at V and 1 base at J, with 12 bases between. CDR3 coding DNA: TGTGCCAGCAGTGAGGGTTCTCGGAGCAATCAGCCCCAGCATTTT. Its translation is CASSEGSRSNQPQHF.

The rearrangement joins TRBV6-2 or TRBV6-3 to TRBJ2-7; 7 bases match TRBD2. This CDR3 is 15 amino acids long. The germline CDR1 and CDR2 sequences are MNHEY and SVGEGT. V gave up 5 bases and J gave up 5 bases; unmatched junction bases: 12. Here the CDR3 DNA reads TGTGCCAGCAGTCCCCTTAGGGCGGGAGAAAACGAGCAGTACTTC. Residues: CASSPLRAGENEQYF.

Regarding this clone: One end of the junction fails to match germline, which may point to a read error. The chain couples TRBV4-1 to TRBJ2-7, with 14 nucleotides matching TRBD2. Germline V gene lookup returns CDR1 MGHRA and CDR2 YSYEKL. This CDR3 is 15 amino acids long. CDR3 nucleotides: TGCGCCAGCCGCCAGGGACTAGCGGGAGTTTACGAGCAGTACTTC. Its translation is CASRQGLAGVYEQYF.

The J gene is TRBJ1-1, the V gene TRBV9; a possible D gene is TRBD1 (6 bases). This CDR3 has 15 amino acids. The V end was cut by 4 bases, the J end by 6 bases, with 19 bases between. Germline CDR1 and CDR2: SGDLS and YYNGEE. For the CDR3, the DNA is TGTGCCAGCAGCCCTGCTCGGGGGGCAGGGGCTGAAGCTTTCTTT. Protein: CASSPARGAGAEAFF.

The chain has TRBV15 and TRBJ2-2; 12 bases agree with TRBD2. The CDR3 is 14 amino acids. Germline assignment: CDR1 LNHNV and CDR2 YYDKDF (reference sequence). With V trimmed by 6 bases and J by 6 bases, 2 bases remained unmatched. Here the CDR3 DNA reads TGTGCCACCAGGCTAGCGGGAGGGTCCGGGGAGCTGTTTTTT. It is translated as CATRLAGGSGELFF. Supplemented by reference TRBV15 and TRBJ2-2, the full variable domain reads DAMVIQNPRYQVTQFGKPVTLSCSQTLNHNVMYWYQQKSSQAPKLLFHYYDKDFNNEADTPDNFQSRRPNTSFCFLDIRSPGLGDTAMYLCATRLAGGSGELFFGEGSRLTVL.

The genes are TRBV11-3 and TRBJ2-2; perhaps TRBD2 as D (6 bases). V shed 7 bases and J shed 3 bases, with 15 bases lying between them. The CDR3 runs 15 residues. CDR1 and CDR2 from the germline V gene are SGHNT and YENEEA. This CDR3 reads CASTRRGADTGELFF. CDR3 nucleotide sequence: TGTGCCAGCACCCGGAGGGGAGCGGACACCGGGGAGCTGTTTTTT. Together with reference TRBV11-3 and TRBJ2-2, the CDR3 gives the full variable domain: EAGVVQSPRYKIIEKKQPVAFWCNPISGHNTLYWYLQNLGQGPELLIRYENEEAVDDSQLPKDRFSAERLKGVDSTLKIQPAELGDSAVYLCASTRRGADTGELFFGEGSRLTVL.

This clone was counted a single time. As DNA, the CDR3 is TGTACCTCTGGGGGGTCCTCCTACGAGCAGTACTTC. Translation: CTSGGSSYEQYF. The gene calls are TRBV19 and TRBJ2-7; weak D call: TRBD2 (6 bases). This CDR3 contains 12 residues. Germline CDR1 LNHDA, CDR2 SQIVND (reference sequence).

As DNA, the CDR3 is TGCAGTGCTAGTAAAGCGAGCACCTCTGGAAACACCATATATTTT. This translates into CSASKASTSGNTIYF. The V gene is TRBV20-1, the J gene TRBJ1-3; D ambiguous. The V end was cut by 3 bases, the J end by 0 bases, with 12 bases between. The CDR3 extends over 15 amino acids. Germline lookup yields CDR1 DFQATT and CDR2 SNEGSKA (reference sequence).